The 17 T cell receptor beta chains below all came from one sample that was sequenced in a study of identical twins. TCRdb redid the calling of the 5' RACE reads with MiXCR, one entry per CDR3 protein. The sample yields 600,000 to 850,000 distinct CDR3 sequences, 15% to 20% seen once. This sample was shared with a second study, whose subject was T cells expressing NK-cell markers.

The sequencing input was PBMCs. All receptors come from a woman aged 18-29 years in good health.

This rearrangement joins TRBV10-2 to TRBJ2-1; D possibly corresponds to TRBD2 (5 bases). The V gene's germline CDR1 is WSHSY and CDR2 SAAADI. With 4 bases removed from V and 8 bases from J, the gap between germline ends came to 9 bases. CDR3 length: 12 residues. The CDR3, as DNA: TGCGCCAGCAGTGGCGAGAGGGATGAGCAGTTCTTC. This encodes CASSGERDEQFF.

CDR3 coding DNA: TGTGCCACCAGGGGGGACTACAAAAACATTCAGTACTTC. This translates into CATRGDYKNIQYF. This chain uses TRBV15 with TRBJ2-4; 7 nucleotides match TRBD2. Per the germline V gene, CDR1 is LNHNV and CDR2 is YYDKDF (reference sequence). CDR3 length equals 13 residues. V shed 6 bases and J 3 bases; nucleotides not matched to a gene: 2.

The genes are TRBV19 and TRBJ2-1; D is ambiguous. CDR3 length: 13 amino acids. In germline, CDR1 is LNHDA, CDR2 SQIVND (reference sequence). Trimming cost V 0 bases and J 6 bases, with 6 bases left between them. The CDR3 coding sequence is TGTGCCAGTAGTATAGAAGGGTTCAATGAGCAGTTCTTC. Translated: CASSIEGFNEQFF.

This clonotype was seen only a few times. At one boundary the junction diverges from the germline segment, which might be a read error. V and J are TRBV7-9 and TRBJ1-2; D is ambiguous. This CDR3 region has 12 residues. In germline, CDR1 is SEHNR, CDR2 FQNEAQ (reference sequence). The CDR3 region has the DNA TGTGCCAGCAGCTTATCGGCGGGCTTACCTCTCTTC. Translating gives CASSLSAGLPLF.

The V call is TRBV10-3, the J call TRBJ2-7, with D possibly being TRBD1 (5 bases). CDR3 length equals 12 residues. V lost 3 bases to trimming and J lost 6 bases, with 9 bases between them. Germline assignment: CDR1 ENHRY and CDR2 SYGVKD. The CDR3: CAISDAGREQYF. The CDR3, as DNA: TGTGCCATCAGTGACGCAGGGCGCGAGCAGTACTTC.

V gene TRBV29-1 combines with J gene TRBJ2-5; 10 bases line up with TRBD2. V lost 1 base, J lost 5 bases, and 7 bases stayed unmatched. The CDR3 extends over 15 amino acids. CDR1 and CDR2 from the germline V gene are SQVTM and ANQGSEA. CDR3: CSVEAPSGSAETQYF. DNA of the CDR3: TGCAGCGTTGAAGCCCCTAGCGGGAGTGCCGAGACCCAGTACTTC.

This clonotype was observed a few times. V and J are TRBV12-3 or TRBV12-4 and TRBJ1-1; D gene unclear. V lost 3 bases and J 7 bases, leaving 9 bases between the germline ends. The length of the CDR3 is 12 residues. The CDR3: CASSFESGEAFF. The CDR3 DNA sequence: TGTGCCAGCAGTTTCGAGTCGGGTGAAGCTTTCTTT.

The genes are TRBV4-3 and TRBJ2-2; D gene unclear. The CDR3 extends over 14 amino acids. Trimming left V 0 bases short and J 7 bases short, with 9 bases between. Germline loops: CDR1 LGHNA, CDR2 YSLEER. The CDR3 coding sequence is TGCGCCAGCAGCCAAGAATTCCTATTCGGGGAGCTGTTTTTT. Its protein product is CASSQEFLFGELFF.

This chain uses TRBV7-8 with TRBJ2-7; 9 nucleotides align to TRBD2. Germline CDR1 and CDR2: SGHVS and FQNEAQ. V lost 5 bases and J lost 6; bases outside the gene matches: 5. The CDR3 has 13 residues. The CDR3 here is CASSTGLALEQYF. The DNA for the CDR3 is TGTGCCAGCAGCACGGGACTAGCTCTCGAGCAGTACTTC.

The V gene is TRBV15, the J gene TRBJ1-1, with TRBD1 as a possible D gene (6 bases). CDR1 and CDR2 from the germline V gene are LNHNV and YYDKDF (reference sequence). With 3 bases removed from V and 4 bases from J, the gap between germline ends came to 15 bases. This CDR3 is 15 amino acids long. DNA of the CDR3: TGTGCCACCAGCAGCGACCCAGGGGTGGGCACTGAAGCTTTCTTT. Translating it yields CATSSDPGVGTEAFF.

This clonotype was counted a few times. The rearrangement joins TRBV20-1 to TRBJ2-7; the D is unclear. The CDR3 extends over 13 amino acids. V gave up 3 bases and J gave up 2 bases, with 11 bases separating them. Germline lookup yields CDR1 DFQATT and CDR2 SNEGSKA (reference sequence). The CDR3 sequence is CSASNSITYEQYF. CDR3 in DNA: TGCAGTGCTAGTAACAGTATAACCTACGAGCAGTACTTC.

In this sample, this clonotype turned up a few times. The chain joins TRBV30 to TRBJ2-1; a possible D gene is TRBD2 (5 bases). The CDR3 has 14 residues. V was shortened by 2 bases and J by 7 bases, with 15 bases between the two germline ends. CDR1 is GTSNPN, CDR2 SVGIG, per germline (reference sequence). The CDR3, as DNA: TGTGCCTGGAGTTGGACGGGGATCAGGAATGAGCAGTTCTTC. As protein: CAWSWTGIRNEQFF.

This clonotype was detected a few times. J is TRBJ2-7 and V is TRBV18; D is possibly TRBD1 (6 bases). Germline CDR1 KGHSH, CDR2 LQKENI. CDR3 length equals 15 residues. V lost 3 bases to trimming and J lost 3 bases, with 15 bases between them. CDR3 loop: CASSPGTSGFYEQYF. The CDR3 region has the DNA TGTGCCAGCTCACCGGGGACAAGCGGTTTCTACGAGCAGTACTTC.

This clonotype was counted many times. The gene calls are TRBV10-3 and TRBJ1-1; 7 positions agree with TRBD1. V lost 0 bases, J lost 3 bases, and 4 bases stayed unmatched. The V gene's germline CDR1 is ENHRY and CDR2 SYGVKD. The CDR3 is 15 amino acids. This CDR3 reads CAISESGQAYTEAFF. As DNA, the CDR3 is TGTGCCATCAGTGAGTCCGGACAGGCTTACACTGAAGCTTTCTTT.

The chain has TRBV10-3 and TRBJ1-5; 9 bases align to TRBD1. The J segment lost 5 bases and the V segment lost 4 bases, leaving 3 bases of the junction unmatched. The germline gives CDR1 ENHRY, CDR2 SYGVKD. The CDR3 is 14 amino acids. CDR3: CAISGGTGHQPQHF. The DNA of the CDR3 is TGTGCCATCAGTGGAGGGACAGGGCATCAGCCCCAGCATTTT.

V gene TRBV2 combines with J gene TRBJ2-3; 7 bases align to TRBD2. Germline CDR1 reads SNHLY; CDR2 reads FYNNEI. Trimming cost V 9 bases and J 2 bases; bases outside gene matches: 5. The CDR3 contains 13 residues. CDR3 in amino acids: CASTGTTTDTQYF. As DNA, the CDR3 is TGTGCCAGTACGGGGACTACCACAGATACGCAGTATTTT.

V and J are TRBV20-1 and TRBJ2-6; D gene ambiguous. Between the trimmed V and J ends, which lost 0 bases and 4 bases, there was a span of 10 bases. The length of the CDR3 is 15 residues. CDR1 and CDR2 from the germline V gene are DFQATT and SNEGSKA (reference sequence). CDR3 amino acids: CSARDPTSGANVLTF. DNA for the CDR3: TGCAGTGCTAGAGACCCAACGTCGGGGGCCAACGTCCTGACTTTC.